The 31 T cell receptor beta chains below were found in one sample sequenced in a study of OX40 agonist ivuxolimab in advanced cancers. Assay: immunoSEQ multiplex PCR; the TCRdb copy retains only in-frame clones and omits some. The sample consists of roughly 80,000 clones, 90% of them appearing once. The sample in question was CD4+ or CD8+ T cells sorted from blood, obtained in a trial of the OX40 agonist ivuxolimab. The source is an adult with an advanced solid tumor such as melanoma, head and neck, liver or kidney cancer.

The chain uses TRBV7-9 and TRBJ1-1; 8 bases are shared with TRBD1. Germline assignment: CDR1 SEHNR and CDR2 FQNEAQ (reference sequence). With V trimmed by 6 bases and J by 4 bases, 4 bases remained unmatched. CDR3 length: 13 amino acids. The CDR3 sequence: CASSSTGVTEAFF. The DNA for the CDR3 is TGTGCCAGCAGTTCGACAGGGGTCACTGAAGCTTTCTTT.

The rearrangement links TRBV6-1 to TRBJ1-5; D may be TRBD1 (5 bases). CDR3 length: 12 residues. Germline V gene sequence: CDR1 MNHNS, CDR2 SASEGT. The V end lost 6 bases, the J end lost 6 bases, and 9 bases lay between the germline ends. CDR3 coding DNA: TGTGCCAGCAGCCCAGGGTTTCAGCCCCAGCATTTT. This gives the protein CASSPGFQPQHF.

The chain uses TRBV11-2 and TRBJ1-2; tentatively, D is TRBD1 (5 bases). CDR1 is SGHAT and CDR2 is FQNNGV in the germline V gene. The length of the CDR3 is 13 residues. V was trimmed by 5 bases and J by 5 bases, leaving 12 bases between them. The CDR3 protein is CASSLQAEYGYTF. CDR3 bases: TGTGCCAGCAGCCTACAGGCTGAATATGGCTACACCTTC.

The gene calls are TRBV4-1 and TRBJ2-3; no firm D call. V was clipped by 4 bases and J by 2 bases, with 7 bases between them. This CDR3 contains 13 residues. Germline-derived CDR1 and CDR2 are MGHRA and YSYEKL. CDR3 nucleotides: TGCGCCAGCAGCCCCAGAGACACAGATACGCAGTATTTT. Translated, it gives CASSPRDTDTQYF.

This chain joins TRBV18 and TRBJ1-2; D unclear. Germline loops: CDR1 KGHSH, CDR2 LQKENI. The CDR3 runs 15 residues. V was clipped by 0 bases and J by 4 bases, with 12 bases between them. CDR3 coding DNA: TGTGCCAGCTCACCACCGTTGGGCCCGGGCTATGGCTACACCTTC. Its protein is CASSPPLGPGYGYTF. Using reference TRBV18 and TRBJ1-2 for the parts outside the CDR3, the full variable domain is NAGVMQNPRHLVRRRGQEARLRCSPMKGHSHVYWYRQLPEEGLKFMVYLQKENIIDESGMPKERFSAEFPKEGPSILRIQQVVRGDSAAYFCASSPPLGPGYGYTFGSGTRLTVV.

This chain joins TRBV7-2 and TRBJ2-7; tentative D call: TRBD2 (6 bases). Between the trimmed V and J ends, which lost 4 bases and 6 bases, there was a span of 16 bases. The CDR3 covers 14 residues. Germline-derived CDR1 and CDR2 are SGHTA and FQGNSA. The CDR3 spells CASSSRAGSIEQYF. The CDR3, as DNA: TGTGCCAGCAGCTCACGGGCGGGAAGCATCGAGCAGTACTTC.

This chain uses TRBV28 with TRBJ2-7; D may be TRBD1 or TRBD2 (5 bases each). The CDR3 length is 15 residues. CDR1 is MDHEN, CDR2 SYDVKM, per germline. Trimming shortened V by 2 bases and J by 0 bases, and 11 bases separated the two germline ends. CDR3 coding DNA: TGTGCCAGCAGTTTACCGGGGCCCAGCTCCTACGAGCAGTACTTC. Translating gives CASSLPGPSSYEQYF.

The chain has TRBV7-9 and TRBJ1-3; D is perhaps TRBD1 (6 bases). V was cut by 1 base and J by 2 bases, with 9 bases left in between. The germline CDR1 and CDR2 sequences are SEHNR and FQNEAQ (reference sequence). The CDR3 loop spans 15 amino acids. The CDR3 DNA is TGTGCCAGCAGCTTAGGGGACACGGCTGGAAACACCATATATTTT. As protein: CASSLGDTAGNTIYF. The whole variable domain, remainder taken from reference TRBV7-9 and TRBJ1-3, is DTGVSQNPRHKITKRGQNVTFRCDPISEHNRLYWYRQTLGQGPEFLTYFQNEAQLEKSRLLSDRFSAERPKGSFSTLEIQRTEQGDSAMYLCASSLGDTAGNTIYFGEGSWLTVV.

The chain combines TRBV11-2 with TRBJ2-1, with a weak D call TRBD1 (6 bases). Trimming cost V 6 bases and J 15 bases, with 21 bases left between them. Germline V CDR1 and CDR2: SGHAT, FQNNGV. The CDR3 length is 13 residues. The CDR3 region has the DNA TGTGCCAGCAGTCCACAGGGACCGGTCTCTCGGTTCTTC. It translates to CASSPQGPVSRFF. The whole variable domain, filled in from reference TRBV11-2 and TRBJ2-1, reads EAGVAQSPRYKIIEKRQSVAFWCNPISGHATLYWYQQILGQGPKLLIQFQNNGVVDDSQLPKDRFSAERLKGVDSTLKIQPAKLEDSAVYLCASSPQGPVSRFFGPGTRLTVL.

The gene calls are TRBV28 and TRBJ2-5; perhaps TRBD2 as D (6 bases). CDR3 length equals 15 residues. The ends were cut back, 4 bases at V and 4 bases at J, with 16 bases in the middle. CDR1 and CDR2 (germline): MDHEN, SYDVKM. CDR3 sequence: CASSYPRGGAETQYF. In DNA, the CDR3 is TGTGCCAGCAGTTACCCTCGGGGAGGTGCAGAGACCCAGTACTTC.

This CDR3 reads CASSHLRGGNTGELFF. CDR3 nucleotides: TGTGCCAGCAGCCATTTGAGGGGGGGAAACACCGGGGAGCTGTTTTTT. This chain connects TRBV14 to TRBJ2-2; possible D gene TRBD2, 7 bases. Germline V lookup: CDR1 SGHDN, CDR2 FVKESK. The CDR3 extends over 16 amino acids. Trimming removed 3 bases from V and 2 bases from J, with 13 bases in between.

The chain links TRBV30 to TRBJ2-7, with TRBD1 matching 8 bases. The V segment lost 5 bases and the J segment 3 bases; nucleotides outside the gene matches: 6. The CDR3 has 13 amino acids. Germline V gene lookup returns CDR1 GTSNPN and CDR2 SVGIG (reference sequence). The CDR3 coding sequence is TGTGCCTGGGGACAGGGACCTTTCTACGAGCAGTACTTC. Its protein is CAWGQGPFYEQYF.

The gene calls are TRBV4-3 and TRBJ1-2; no firm D call. V was shortened by 0 bases and J by 0 bases, with 11 bases between the two germline ends. CDR3 length: 16 residues. The germline V gene encodes CDR1 LGHNA and CDR2 YSLEER. CDR3 in amino acids: CASSQDLHRSNYGYTF. CDR3 DNA: TGCGCCAGCAGCCAAGACCTACACCGCTCTAACTATGGCTACACCTTC.

The chain combines TRBV6-4 with TRBJ2-7; TRBD2 matches at 11 bases. There are 19 residues in the CDR3. Per the germline V gene, CDR1 is MRHNA and CDR2 is SNTAGT. J gave up 6 bases and V 3 bases, and 19 bases lay outside the gene matches. The CDR3 loop reads CASSDMAGASLAGVAEQYF. The CDR3, as DNA: TGTGCCAGCAGTGATATGGCAGGGGCCTCACTAGCGGGAGTAGCCGAGCAGTACTTC.

The J gene is TRBJ1-3, the V gene TRBV6-1; D gene ambiguous. This CDR3 contains 13 residues. Trimming stripped 6 bases from V and 1 base from J, with 7 bases between. Germline lookup yields CDR1 MNHNS and CDR2 SASEGT. The CDR3 protein is CASRDLSGNTIYF. CDR3 nucleotides: TGTGCCAGCAGGGACCTTTCTGGAAACACCATATATTTT.

The V gene is TRBV28, the J gene TRBJ2-7; 9 nucleotides match TRBD1. J gave up 2 bases and V 6 bases, and 14 bases lay outside the gene matches. The CDR3 covers 17 residues. Germline V gene data show CDR1 as MDHEN and CDR2 as SYDVKM. The CDR3 sequence: CASSRGLRDRDPYEQYF. The CDR3 DNA reads TGTGCCAGCAGCCGAGGGCTCCGGGACAGGGACCCCTACGAGCAGTACTTC.

About this clone itself: The identical CDR3 is also encoded by other nucleotide sequences in the sample. The rearrangement joins TRBV20-1 to TRBJ2-5, with unresolved D. Per the germline V gene, CDR1 is DFQATT and CDR2 is SNEGSKA (reference sequence). With 3 bases removed from V and 5 bases from J, the gap between germline ends came to 4 bases. The CDR3 loop spans 10 amino acids. This CDR3 reads CSASKETQYF. The CDR3, as DNA: TGCAGTGCTAGTAAGGAGACCCAGTACTTC.

The gene calls are TRBV19 and TRBJ2-1, with 8 bases lining up with TRBD1. CDR3 length: 16 amino acids. The junction had 8 bases not matched to a gene; V was cut back by 6 bases and J by 1 base. CDR1 and CDR2 (germline): LNHDA, SQIVND (reference sequence). This CDR3 reads CASSRQGQRSYNEQFF. The CDR3, as DNA: TGTGCCAGTAGCCGACAGGGGCAGCGGTCCTACAATGAGCAGTTCTTC.

The CDR3 loop is CASSKGLAAAAKNIQYF. CDR3 in DNA: TGCGCCAGCAGCAAGGGACTAGCGGCAGCTGCCAAAAACATTCAGTACTTC. The V and J genes are TRBV5-1 and TRBJ2-4; 11 nucleotides match TRBD2. In germline, CDR1 is SGHRS, CDR2 YFSETQ. V shed 4 bases, J shed 1 base, and the junction held 7 bases outside the gene matches. CDR3 length equals 17 residues.

V and J are TRBV15 and TRBJ2-1; 8 nucleotides match TRBD1. The CDR3 loop spans 16 amino acids. Germline CDR1 and CDR2: LNHNV and YYDKDF (reference sequence). The V segment lost 0 bases and the J segment 7 bases; nucleotides outside the gene matches: 8. The DNA of the CDR3 is TGTGCCACCAGCAGAGAGATGACAGGGGTAAGGAATGAGCAGTTCTTC. Residues: CATSREMTGVRNEQFF.

The rearrangement links TRBV27 to TRBJ2-3; TRBD1 matches 8 bases. The V gene's germline CDR1 is MNHEY and CDR2 SMNVEV (reference sequence). Unmatched junction bases numbered 7, after V lost 4 bases and J lost 4 bases. The CDR3 consists of 15 residues. As DNA, the CDR3 is TGTGCCAGCAGTTCCCGGACAGGGAAAGCAGATACGCAGTATTTT. Residues: CASSSRTGKADTQYF.

The chain employs TRBV4-3 and TRBJ2-7; 16 bases line up with TRBD2. Per the germline V gene, CDR1 is LGHNA and CDR2 is YSLEER. V dropped 4 bases and J dropped 0; count of bases not matched to a gene: 9. This CDR3 is built from 19 residues. The CDR3 nucleotides are TGCGCCAGCAGCCGCACCCAGGGACTAGCGGGAGGGCCCTCCTACGAGCAGTACTTC. Encoded protein: CASSRTQGLAGGPSYEQYF.

The CDR3 DNA follows: TGTGCCAGCAGCTTAGAAAGGAGCTCCTACAATGAGCAGTTCTTC. Translation gives CASSLERSSYNEQFF. The gene calls are TRBV11-2 and TRBJ2-1; D is unresolved. Germline values: CDR1 SGHAT, CDR2 FQNNGV. The CDR3 has 15 amino acids. Trimming left V 0 bases short and J 0 bases short, with 6 bases between.

The V gene is TRBV28, the J gene TRBJ2-5; 12 bases align to TRBD2. The CDR3 has 15 amino acids. Germline CDR1 reads MDHEN; CDR2 reads SYDVKM. The V gene end was trimmed by 4 bases and the J gene end by 8 bases; junction bases not matched to a gene: 8. The CDR3 nucleotides read TGTGCCAGCAGTTCCTCTAGCGGGAGGGAACCAACCCAGTACTTC. It codes for CASSSSSGREPTQYF.

V is TRBV18 and J is TRBJ2-5, with 7 bases aligning to TRBD1. Germline values: CDR1 KGHSH, CDR2 LQKENI. The CDR3 runs 16 residues. V gave up 2 bases and J gave up 2 bases; unmatched junction bases: 8. CDR3 region: CASSPTTGQNQETQYF. In DNA form, the CDR3 reads TGTGCCAGCTCACCAACCACGGGACAGAATCAAGAGACCCAGTACTTC.

This chain joins TRBV18 and TRBJ2-1; 13 bases are a match to TRBD2. V was pared by 4 bases and J by 6 bases, with 3 bases of the junction left unmatched. Germline assignment: CDR1 KGHSH and CDR2 LQKENI. The CDR3 consists of 15 residues. DNA of the CDR3: TGTGCCAGCTCACTAAGGACTAGCGGGAGCAATGAGCAGTTCTTC. Residues: CASSLRTSGSNEQFF.

The chain has TRBV4-1 and TRBJ2-3; 7 bases line up with TRBD2. The trim removed 1 base at V and 6 bases at J, leaving 10 bases unmatched. The germline V gene encodes CDR1 MGHRA and CDR2 YSYEKL. The CDR3 totals 16 residues. CDR3 residues: CASSQGASGGYDTQYF. CDR3 nucleotide sequence: TGCGCCAGCAGCCAAGGGGCTAGCGGAGGCTATGATACGCAGTATTTT.

V is TRBV21-1 and J is TRBJ1-6. TRBV21-1 is reported as a pseudogene. This CDR3 has 18 residues. The chain's CDR3 is CASSNSWTPQSTNSPLHF. The CDR3, as DNA: TGTGCCAGCAGCAATTCTTGGACTCCTCAAAGTACGAATTCACCCCTCCACTTT.

This rearrangement joins TRBV5-1 to TRBJ2-1, with D perhaps matching TRBD1 (6 bases). The CDR3 runs 17 residues. Per germline, CDR1 SGHRS and CDR2 YFSETQ. V was trimmed by 3 bases and J by 3 bases, leaving 19 bases between them. The CDR3 DNA reads TGCGCCAGCAGCTCCGGACAGATCCACCGGGGCTACAATGAGCAGTTCTTC. Translation: CASSSGQIHRGYNEQFF.

The CDR3 here is CASSSASGTSYEQYF. The CDR3 DNA reads TGTGCCAGCAGCTCAGCAAGCGGGACGAGCTACGAGCAGTACTTC. The chain carries TRBV5-4 and TRBJ2-7; 7 nucleotides agree with TRBD2. This CDR3 has 15 residues. V lost 3 bases and J lost 3; bases outside the gene matches: 9. Germline V lookup: CDR1 SGHNT, CDR2 YYREEE (reference sequence).

The rearrangement joins TRBV10-3 to TRBJ1-3; no firm D call. Between the trimmed V and J ends, which lost 8 bases and 1 base, there was a span of 12 bases. Germline CDR1 is ENHRY and CDR2 is SYGVKD. The CDR3 is 14 amino acids. CDR3 DNA sequence: TGTGCCATCGGAAGAGAGGGTTCTGGAAACACCATATATTTT. Protein product: CAIGREGSGNTIYF.